This T cell receptor beta chain was recovered during a study of radiotherapy plus CTLA-4 blockade in lung cancer. Repertoires were generated with immunoSEQ multiplex PCR, while TCRdb's copy carries only in-frame clones and drops some. The table shows about 50,000 clones, with around 84% occurring only once. The CDR3 loop spans 12 amino acids. From germline, CDR1 is SGDLS and CDR2 YYNGEE. Trimming took 4 bases from V and 3 from J, leaving 5 bases between them. This material consisted of peripheral blood, taken from a patient treated with radiotherapy plus ipilimumab. The V call is TRBV9, the J call TRBJ1-3; D remains ambiguous. This clonotype originated in a human donor with non-small cell lung cancer whose response to radiotherapy plus ipilimumab could not be evaluated. This chain's CDR3 is CASSSVGNTIYF. CDR3 in DNA: TGTGCCAGCAGCTCGGTTGGAAACACCATATATTTT.